These 24 T cell receptor beta chains came from one sample sequenced in a study of T cells in Graves' hyperthyroidism and ophthalmopathy. RNA transcripts served as the template for amplifying TCR beta CDR3 regions. Initially, a first-round RT-PCR of the TCR CDR3 employed the HTBI primer set. TCRdb itself ran the multiplex PCR reads through MiXCR, one entry per CDR3 protein. The sample yields around 760,000 distinct CDR3 sequences, around 40% seen once. The specimen was blood. Source of these receptors: a woman between 35 and 50 years old with Graves' hyperthyroidism.

This clonotype was seen more than once but under ten times. This rearrangement joins TRBV10-1 to TRBJ2-5, with 9 bases lining up with TRBD1. Germline lookup yields CDR1 WNHNN and CDR2 SYGVQD (reference sequence). V lost 0 bases and J lost 4; bases outside the gene matches: 6. The CDR3 is 16 residues long. CDR3 loop: CASSESHRGPGETQYF. DNA of the CDR3: TGCGCCAGCAGTGAGTCTCACAGGGGGCCGGGAGAGACCCAGTACTTC.

Remarks on this clonotype: A much bigger clone sits one base away, suggesting this may be a read error. This chain connects TRBV10-1 to TRBJ2-5; D is possibly TRBD2 (6 bases). Germline CDR1 WNHNN, CDR2 SYGVQD (reference sequence). With 2 bases removed from V and 4 bases from J, the gap between germline ends came to 11 bases. The CDR3 is 14 amino acids. The CDR3 loop reads CASSEGGAGETQYF. In nucleotides, the CDR3 is TGCGCCAGCAGTGAGGGAGGGGCCGGAGAGACCCAGTACTTC.

This clonotype was seen ten or more times. The chain couples TRBV7-9 to TRBJ1-2, with 8 bases aligning to TRBD1. The CDR3 covers 16 residues. CDR1 is SEHNR and CDR2 is FQNEAQ in the germline V gene (reference sequence). Unmatched junction bases numbered 9, after V lost 4 bases and J lost 2 bases. CDR3 sequence reads: CASSSTAGQANYGYTF. The CDR3 DNA reads as TGTGCCAGCAGCTCAACGGCGGGACAGGCGAACTATGGCTACACCTTC.

Here the CDR3 DNA reads TGTGCCAGCAGCTATCGGGATGCAGGCGAGCAGTACTTC. Protein: CASSYRDAGEQYF. This sequence joins TRBV9 and TRBJ2-7, with D perhaps matching TRBD2 (5 bases). The V and J ends lost 4 bases and 6 bases respectively, with 14 bases between them. Germline loops: CDR1 SGDLS, CDR2 YYNGEE. CDR3 length equals 13 residues.

Of note for this clonotype: This sequence may be a read error, since a much larger clone differs from it by one base. The V gene is TRBV29-1, the J gene TRBJ1-1; D might be TRBD1 (5 bases). CDR1 and CDR2 from the germline V gene are SQVTM and ANQGSEA. The CDR3 spans 14 residues. Here the CDR3 DNA reads TGCGGCGTAATAAGGGGTAGGATGAACACTGAAGCTTTCTTT. This gives the protein CGVIRGRMNTEAFF.

V usage is TRBV10-3 and J usage is TRBJ2-5, with TRBD2 as a possible D gene (5 bases). Germline V CDR1 and CDR2: ENHRY, SYGVKD. There are 15 residues in the CDR3. V lost 10 bases and J lost 1, with 19 bases in between. The CDR3 protein is CASRPSWEFQETQYF. Here the CDR3 DNA reads TGTGCCAGCAGACCGAGTTGGGAGTTCCAAGAGACCCAGTACTTC.

The chain combines TRBV27 with TRBJ1-2, with 9 nucleotides matching TRBD1. Trimming at V came to 7 bases and at J to 3 bases, leaving 6 bases not matched to a gene. The CDR3 consists of 14 residues. In germline, CDR1 is MNHEY, CDR2 SMNVEV (reference sequence). The CDR3 spells CASKTGGRDYGYTF. The CDR3 bases are TGTGCCAGCAAAACAGGGGGCAGAGACTATGGCTACACCTTC.

The sample holds many counts of this clonotype. V and J are TRBV24-1 and TRBJ2-6, with unresolved D. This CDR3 has 17 residues. Germline assignment: CDR1 KGHDR and CDR2 SFDVKD. Trimming removed 3 bases from V and 0 bases from J, with 11 bases in between. Here the CDR3 DNA reads TGTGCCACCAGTGATAGTGCCCTAATCTCTGGGGCCAACGTCCTGACTTTC. This encodes CATSDSALISGANVLTF.

The V gene is TRBV7-3, the J gene TRBJ1-2, with a weak D call TRBD1 (5 bases). The V and J ends lost 1 base and 7 bases respectively, with 25 bases between them. The CDR3 extends over 18 amino acids. Germline CDR1 SGHTA, CDR2 FQGTGA. The CDR3 DNA reads as TGTGCCAGCAGCTTAAAATTGCGAGGGACGAGGGGCTACGGTGGCTACACCTTC. Encoded protein: CASSLKLRGTRGYGGYTF.

V gene TRBV29-1 combines with J gene TRBJ1-4, with TRBD1 identical over 9 bases. Germline values: CDR1 SQVTM, CDR2 ANQGSEA. There are 12 residues in the CDR3. V lost 6 bases to trimming and J lost 13 bases; unmatched junction nucleotides: 9. The CDR3 region has the DNA TGCAGCGTCCAACCGGGACAGGGAACACTGTTTTTT. It yields the protein CSVQPGQGTLFF.

This clonotype was picked up a small number of times. The genes are TRBV6-2 or TRBV6-3 and TRBJ1-1; D uncertain. Looked up from germline, CDR1 is MNHEY and CDR2 is SVGEGT. The CDR3 extends over 12 amino acids. Trimming pared 2 bases from V and 8 bases from J, leaving 9 bases between. The CDR3 nucleotides are TGTGCCAGCAGTTACGAAACAAGAGAAGCTTTCTTT. Its translation is CASSYETREAFF.

The V and J genes are TRBV20-1 and TRBJ1-1; no clear D. CDR1 is DFQATT and CDR2 is SNEGSKA in the germline V gene (reference sequence). The CDR3 spans 13 residues. V shed 6 bases and J shed 1 base, with 12 bases lying between them. CDR3 DNA sequence: TGCAGTGCCCCAGGCGGTGAGAACACTGAAGCTTTCTTT. Amino acids: CSAPGGENTEAFF.

A remark on this clonotype: This clone may be a read error of a much larger clone one base away. The rearrangement uses TRBV9 and TRBJ2-7; D unresolved. The CDR3 length is 12 residues. CDR1 and CDR2 (germline): SGDLS, YYNGEE. V lost 3 bases, J lost 7 bases, and 11 bases lay in between. The CDR3 DNA sequence: TGTGCCAGCAGCGGCCCCTCCGTGGAGCAGTACTTC. Amino acid sequence: CASSGPSVEQYF.

This clonotype turned up a few times. The chain employs TRBV27 and TRBJ2-2, with D perhaps TRBD1 or TRBD2 (5 bases each). The CDR3 has 15 residues. The ends were cut back, 2 bases at V and 1 base at J, with 8 bases in the middle. Germline CDR1 and CDR2: MNHEY and SMNVEV (reference sequence). The CDR3 DNA reads TGTGCCAGCAGTTTAAGCGGACAGAACACCGGGGAGCTGTTTTTT. Translating it yields CASSLSGQNTGELFF.

The CDR3 DNA follows: TGTGCCAGCAGCTCCTGGGGGGAAGCTTTCTTT. Its translation is CASSSWGEAFF. The chain uses TRBV7-9 and TRBJ1-1; D possibly corresponds to TRBD1 (5 bases). The V gene lost 4 bases and the J gene lost 8 bases, with 8 bases spanning the gap. The CDR3 length is 11 residues. Germline loops: CDR1 SEHNR, CDR2 FQNEAQ (reference sequence).

V usage is TRBV7-9 and J usage is TRBJ2-3; possibly TRBD2 for D (6 bases). This CDR3 has 16 amino acids. The germline gives CDR1 SEHNR, CDR2 FQNEAQ (reference sequence). Trimming took 2 bases from V and 1 from J, leaving 13 bases between them. CDR3 DNA sequence: TGTGCCAGCAGCTTAAATGGCGTAGCGGGCACAGATACGCAGTATTTT. Protein: CASSLNGVAGTDTQYF.

This clonotype was seen a handful of times. The J gene is TRBJ2-5, the V gene TRBV5-4; no definite D call. The CDR3 is 12 amino acids. Germline CDR1 is SGHNT and CDR2 is YYREEE (reference sequence). The V gene lost 7 bases and the J gene lost 7 bases, with 14 bases spanning the gap. The CDR3 reads CASRPAVGTQYF. CDR3 DNA sequence: TGTGCCAGCCGCCCCGCGGTGGGGACCCAGTACTTC. Full variable domain (remainder filled in from reference TRBV5-4 and TRBJ2-5): ETGVTQSPTHLIKTRGQQVTLRCSSQSGHNTVSWYQQALGQGPQFIFQYYREEENGRGNFPPRFSGLQFPNYSSELNVNALELDDSALYLCASRPAVGTQYFGPGTRLLVL.

With respect to this clonotype: Just one base apart from a much larger clone, this may be a read error. V usage is TRBV6-4 and J usage is TRBJ1-5; 7 bases match TRBD1. The CDR3 is made up of 13 amino acids. Trimming removed 5 bases from V and 6 bases from J; junction bases left unmatched: 4. Germline CDR1 is MRHNA and CDR2 is SNTAGT. The CDR3 region is CASSHRGTQPQHF. Here the CDR3 DNA reads TGTGCCAGCAGTCACAGGGGTACTCAGCCCCAGCATTTT.

This clonotype was picked up many times. The V gene is TRBV12-3 or TRBV12-4, the J gene TRBJ1-1; D uncertain. V lost 2 bases and J lost 7, with 14 bases in between. This CDR3 spans 14 amino acids. The CDR3, as DNA: TGTGCCAGCAGTTTATCCCCCGGGCAGAGTGAAGCTTTCTTT. It translates to CASSLSPGQSEAFF.

The V call is TRBV10-3, the J call TRBJ2-7; 9 bases fit TRBD2. Trimming at V came to 7 bases and at J to 5 bases, leaving 6 bases not matched to a gene. Looked up from germline, CDR1 is ENHRY and CDR2 is SYGVKD. The length of the CDR3 is 13 residues. The CDR3 reads CAINSGTSNEQYF. The CDR3 nucleotides read TGTGCCATCAATTCCGGGACTAGCAACGAGCAGTACTTC.

This clonotype was counted a few times. The gene calls are TRBV2 and TRBJ1-5; the D is unclear. CDR3 length equals 18 residues. Germline V gene data show CDR1 as SNHLY and CDR2 as FYNNEI. Deletions cut 5 bases from V and 3 bases from J, with 23 bases between. CDR3 coding DNA: TGTGCCAGCAGTCCACCCCCGCAGGTCGTCGGCCCCAATCAGCCCCAGCATTTT. Its protein is CASSPPPQVVGPNQPQHF.

This clonotype was observed many times. J is TRBJ2-7 and V is TRBV14, with 7 bases lining up with TRBD1. Trimming took 4 bases from V and 2 from J; bases not matched to a gene: 5. The CDR3 extends over 14 amino acids. CDR1 and CDR2 from the germline V gene are SGHDN and FVKESK. The CDR3 nucleotides are TGTGCCAGCAGCCCGACCGGGACAGCCTACGAGCAGTACTTC. Its translation is CASSPTGTAYEQYF.

This clonotype was detected a few times. This chain joins TRBV20-1 and TRBJ2-5; D is undetermined. Germline loops: CDR1 DFQATT, CDR2 SNEGSKA (reference sequence). This CDR3 is built from 14 residues. The ends were cut back, 5 bases at V and 1 base at J, with 14 bases in the middle. CDR3 bases: TGCAGTGCTTCTTCGGGCGTCCCCCAAGAGACCCAGTACTTC. It specifies CSASSGVPQETQYF.

Written as DNA, the CDR3 is TGTGCTAGTGGTTTGCCTCCTCTGGGAACCGGGGAGCTGTTTTTT. Encoded protein: CASGLPPLGTGELFF. The V call is TRBV12-5, the J call TRBJ2-2; D call uncertain. With 2 bases removed from V and 5 bases from J, the gap between germline ends came to 12 bases. The CDR3 contains 15 residues. The germline gives CDR1 LGHNT, CDR2 FRNRAP.